The following is a TCR beta chain sequence with its context. Its antigen is still unknown. Base quality data are lacking; no much larger clone is found one base away. Receptor amplification or capture employed the immunoSEQ multiplex PCR assay. To provide template for TCR sequencing, every sample had RNA extracted and reverse transcribed into cDNA. First-strand cDNA was synthesized with SuperScript III using a 2:1 mix of oligo-dT and random hexamers. A synthetic immune receptor repertoire was used to measure amplification bias, and any remaining bias was corrected computationally. The paper's data handling went like this. Raw reads were preprocessed to remove errors, and CDR3 was defined according to IMGT conventions as the region from the conserved cysteine to phenylalanine. Clonality was computed by normalizing Shannon entropy by log2 of the number of productive unique TCRs and subtracting the result from 1. Whether each scalp clone was CD4 or CD8 was inferred by checking scalp TCRbeta sequences against the CD4 and CD8 repertoires from sorted blood. TCRdb took this table from immuneACCESS and kept in-frame rearrangements with V and J called. Such tables lack part of the clones; where checked against another copy, unresolved V genes explain under half of the gap, and the rest is unexplained. The D gene and trimming were derived from the DNA, and the V and J assignments and clone size from that table. The sample profile shows hundreds of thousands of clones; more than 45% of them were found once. The ten largest clonotypes hold approximately 1.8% of the sample.

This entry belongs to a study of CD8+ T cells in alopecia areata (dated by TCRdb to the late 2010s). Background on the whole study: The treated patients, all with moderate-to-severe alopecia areata, were enrolled in an open-label pilot trial of oral tofacitinib given at 5 to 10 mg twice daily. In treated patients, disease severity was measured using the SALT score, which gives the percentage of scalp surface area affected. immunoSEQ multiplex PCR using 35 Vbeta forward primers and 13 Jbeta reverse primers was used to amplify TCRbeta CDR3 regions. In humans, TCRbeta sequencing was performed on scalp tissue and on sorted CD4+ and CD8+ peripheral blood T cells from healthy controls and from patients with patchy or totalis/universalis alopecia areata. Patients on tofacitinib were biopsied at baseline and after 4 and 24 weeks of treatment, and several of the patients also had a later scalp biopsy. High-throughput TCRbeta sequencing was used to examine T cell clonal expansion in alopecia areata in both the C3H/HeJ mouse model and human patients. Scalp clonality was compared across normal scalp (n=4), patchy alopecia areata scalp (n=8), and alopecia totalis/universalis scalp (n=8). Tofacitinib was given for 6 to 18 months, followed by 6 months of follow-up off drug to assess delayed response and recurrence. The RNA source kit depended on sample type: the PAXgene miRNA kit for fixed scalp, the miRNeasy kit for PBMCs, and the RNeasy kit for mouse skin.

What the research found in general, with its limitations: Unlike mouse skin, which is dominated by gammadelta T cells, normal human skin has resident alphabeta T cells that are also sequenced, and this complicates analysis of the scalp TCR repertoire. Scalp clonality and the number of expanded CD8+ clones among the top 100 scalp clones were significantly decreased by tofacitinib. Compared with mice, TCR sequences shared between patients were less clear, possibly partly because of HLA diversity across the patient population. Compared with normal scalp, lesional scalp, particularly in alopecia totalis/universalis, had higher clonality and more expanded CD8+ clones, which suggests antigenic drive. The treated cohort was small, with a single nonresponder, so links between baseline CD8+ expansion and response need larger studies. Many expanded lesional clones persisted in scalp and blood during tofacitinib treatment, which may partly explain relapse after stopping treatment.

The junction shows trimming of 0 bases on V and 4 bases on J, plus 12 bases between the germline ends. In the germline V gene (reference sequence), CDR1 corresponds to LNHNV and CDR2 to YYDKDF. The CDR3, from cysteine to phenylalanine, totals 15 residues. Only the CDR3 DNA is retained, 45 bases long and in frame from the first base. According to the study, the label for this sample's time point signals: around 22 weeks on oral tofacitinib. According to the study, the label for this sample's treatment or condition signals: oral pan-JAK inhibitor, 5-10 mg twice daily. Lesional scalp punch biopsies and peripheral blood were obtained from alopecia areata patients. PBMCs were isolated by density centrifugation and stained for CD3, CD4 and CD8, and CD4+ and CD8+ T cells were sorted on a FACSAria.

The V and J genes are TRBV15 and TRBJ1-1, with TRBD1 tentatively as D gene (5 bases match). The source was CD4+ T cells sorted from blood, collected at week 24, from a patient treated with tofacitinib. The sequence was collected from a human donor with alopecia areata. The CDR3 amino acid sequence is: CATSRDLGDPTEAFF. The DNA sequence follows: TGTGCCACCAGCAGAGATCTGGGGGACCCCACTGAAGCTTTCTTT.